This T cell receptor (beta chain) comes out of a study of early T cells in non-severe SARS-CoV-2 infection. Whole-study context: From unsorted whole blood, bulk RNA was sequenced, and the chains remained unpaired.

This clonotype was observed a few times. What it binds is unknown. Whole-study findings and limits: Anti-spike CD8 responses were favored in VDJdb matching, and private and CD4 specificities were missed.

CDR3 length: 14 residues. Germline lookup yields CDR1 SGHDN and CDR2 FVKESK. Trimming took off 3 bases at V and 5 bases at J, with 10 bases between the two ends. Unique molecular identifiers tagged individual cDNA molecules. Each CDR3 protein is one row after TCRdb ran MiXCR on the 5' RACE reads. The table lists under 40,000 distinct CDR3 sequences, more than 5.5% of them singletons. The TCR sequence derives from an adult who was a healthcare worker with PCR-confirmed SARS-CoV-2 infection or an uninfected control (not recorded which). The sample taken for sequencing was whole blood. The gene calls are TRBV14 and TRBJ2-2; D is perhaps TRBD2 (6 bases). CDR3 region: CASSHGGSTGELFF. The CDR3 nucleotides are TGTGCCAGCAGCCACGGGGGTTCTACCGGGGAGCTGTTTTTT.